A selection of T cell receptor beta chains follows, all from one sample in a study of CD8 T cells in ankylosing spondylitis. TCRdb fed the 5' RACE reads into MiXCR, producing one record per CDR3 protein. The repertoire has about 150,000 distinct CDR3 sequences, around 45% of them found once; the top ten carry around 15%. The sequenced material came from synovial fluid, either unsorted or a sorted T cell fraction (not recorded which). All receptors derive from a male donor with ankylosing spondylitis. The CDR3 runs from the conserved cysteine through the conserved F or W. D genes are given only for firm matches. Some rows mark clone size as missing; the rest say once, few, many or name a class of expanded clone.

>TRBV7-9|TRBJ2-3|many|TRBD2
TGTGCCAGCAGCCCCGCCCGGACTAGCGGGAATACAGATACGCAGTATTTT
CASSPARTSGNTDTQYF
>TRBV29-1|TRBJ2-7|NA|NA
TGCAGCGTTGAAATGGACAGAGCCTACGAGCAGTACTTC
CSVEMDRAYEQYF
>TRBV15|TRBJ1-2|NA|NA
TGTGCCACCAGCAGAGATGGCGAACTTGGGAACTATGGCTACACCTTC
CATSRDGELGNYGYTF
>TRBV12-3/TRBV12-4|TRBJ1-1|NA|TRBD1
TGTGCCAGCAGTTTACACAGGGGGCTGACTGAAGCTTTCTTT
CASSLHRGLTEAFF
>TRBV14|TRBJ2-3|NA|NA
TGTGCCAGCAGCCAACTCCAAGATACGCAGTATTTT
CASSQLQDTQYF
>TRBV18|TRBJ1-1|NA|NA
TGTGCCAGCACCCCCGGCGGTCTCAGGGCGAACACTGAAGCTTTCTTT
CASTPGGLRANTEAFF
>TRBV4-1|TRBJ2-2|NA|TRBD2
TGCGCCAGCAGCCTACGACTAGCGGGGGTTGCCGGGGAGCTGTTTTTT
CASSLRLAGVAGELFF
>TRBV20-1|TRBJ2-5|many|NA
TGCAGTGCTAGAGTTGGACTCGAGACGGAGACCCAGTACTTC
CSARVGLETETQYF
>TRBV4-1|TRBJ2-1|NA|TRBD2
TGCGCCAGCAGCCAAAGACTAGCTAATACATACAATGAGCAGTTCTTC
CASSQRLANTYNEQFF
>TRBV18|TRBJ1-6|few|NA
TGTGCCAGCTCATCACTCGGGGGAAAGTATAATTCACCCCTCCACTTT
CASSSLGGKYNSPLHF
>TRBV4-2|TRBJ2-1|many|TRBD2
TGTGCCAGCAGCCAAGATAACGGACTAGCGGGAGGCTGGAGCTCCTACAATGAGCAGTTCTTC
CASSQDNGLAGGWSSYNEQFF
>TRBV12-3/TRBV12-4|TRBJ1-5|few|NA
TGTGCCAGCAGTTTTTTTGGGAGGGGGGAACAGCCCCAGCATTTT
CASSFFGRGEQPQHF
>TRBV7-3|TRBJ2-1|NA|TRBD2
TGTGCCAGCAGCTTCGCGGGGCGGCGGGAGGATGAGCAGTTCTTC
CASSFAGRREDEQFF
>TRBV5-5|TRBJ2-1|NA|TRBD1
TGTGCCAGCAGCTTGCTGATAGGACAGGGGACTGAGCAGTTCTTC
CASSLLIGQGTEQFF
>TRBV9|TRBJ2-4|NA|NA
TGTGCCAGCAGCTCAGAGATAGCCAAAAACATTCAGTACTTC
CASSSEIAKNIQYF
>TRBV20-1|TRBJ1-2|NA|NA
TGCAGTGCTCTCGACAGGTCTAACTATGGCTACACCTTC
CSALDRSNYGYTF